This passage covers 14 T cell receptor beta chains from one sample sequenced in a study of Tregs in tolerant kidney transplant recipients. The protocol was immunoSEQ multiplex PCR, while the TCRdb copy is restricted to in-frame clones and leaves out a portion. Here the sample spans just under 65,000 clones, around 98% being singletons. Sample: Tregs from blood, taken before the transplant. The origin of the receptors is a human donor who received a combined kidney and bone marrow transplant.

This clone came up once. The J gene is TRBJ2-1, the V gene TRBV6-6, with 12 positions matching TRBD2. The V segment lost 2 bases and the J segment 3 bases; nucleotides outside the gene matches: 2. There are 16 residues in the CDR3. CDR1 MNHNY and CDR2 SVGAGI come from the germline V gene (reference sequence). CDR3 in amino acids: CASSYGLAGFYNEQFF. The CDR3, as DNA: TGTGCCAGCAGTTACGGACTAGCGGGATTCTACAATGAGCAGTTCTTC.

This sequence joins TRBV4-3 and TRBJ2-2; 8 nucleotides line up with TRBD2. Germline V lookup: CDR1 LGHNA, CDR2 YSLEER. CDR3 length: 16 residues. The V segment lost 2 bases and the J segment 6 bases; nucleotides outside the gene matches: 8. The CDR3 region is CASSQRGGRKAGELFF. Here the CDR3 DNA reads TGCGCCAGCAGCCAACGCGGGGGGAGAAAGGCCGGGGAGCTGTTTTTT.

The V and J genes are TRBV2 and TRBJ2-7; D gene unclear. The CDR3 has 14 residues. Germline V lookup: CDR1 SNHLY, CDR2 FYNNEI. V dropped 6 bases and J dropped 3 bases, with 15 bases sitting between them. The CDR3 loop is CASRRFAQDYEQYF. In DNA form, the CDR3 reads TGTGCCAGCAGGAGGTTCGCACAAGACTACGAGCAGTACTTC.

The DNA of the CDR3 is TGTGCCAGCAGTTTCCCACTCCAGACAGTCTGGGGCGGCTACACCTTC. It codes for CASSFPLQTVWGGYTF. J is TRBJ1-2 and V is TRBV28; maybe TRBD1 (5 bases). V lost 3 bases to trimming and J lost 8 bases, with 22 bases between them. The germline V gene has CDR1 MDHEN and CDR2 SYDVKM. This CDR3 contains 16 residues.

The rearrangement uses TRBV6-5 and TRBJ2-3, with D tentatively TRBD1 (6 bases). Germline V gene lookup returns CDR1 MNHEY and CDR2 SVGAGI. The CDR3 is made up of 12 amino acids. The V and J ends lost 5 bases and 5 bases respectively, with 8 bases between them. The CDR3 loop is CASSQTGDTQYF. DNA for the CDR3: TGTGCCAGCAGTCAGACAGGAGATACGCAGTATTTT.

V gene TRBV6-5 combines with J gene TRBJ2-5; 8 nucleotides agree with TRBD1. V shed 0 bases, J shed 6 bases, and the junction held 6 bases outside the gene matches. The CDR3 loop spans 15 amino acids. Germline V lookup: CDR1 MNHEY, CDR2 SVGAGI. The CDR3 here is CASSYSDRGVKTQYF. Here the CDR3 DNA reads TGTGCCAGCAGTTACTCAGACAGGGGTGTGAAGACCCAGTACTTC.

The CDR3 DNA sequence: TGTGCCAGCAGCAAAAGGTCACGGGAGGGATTAGGGAATGAGCAGTTCTTC. It codes for CASSKRSREGLGNEQFF. V is TRBV21-1 and J is TRBJ2-1; TRBD2 was called by the table and not checked on the DNA. TRBV21-1 is a pseudogene segment. The CDR3 covers 17 residues.

This sequence joins TRBV5-1 and TRBJ2-1; no clear D gene. This CDR3 region has 15 residues. Trimming took off 0 bases at V and 2 bases at J, with 9 bases between the two ends. CDR1 is SGHRS and CDR2 is YFSETQ in the germline V gene. CDR3 loop: CASSLGRRTYNEQFF. For the CDR3, the DNA is TGCGCCAGCAGCTTGGGTCGGAGAACCTACAATGAGCAGTTCTTC.

The chain uses TRBV15 and TRBJ2-3; 8 bases are a match to TRBD2. V shed 5 bases, J shed 7 bases, and the junction held 14 bases outside the gene matches. In germline, CDR1 is LNHNV, CDR2 YYDKDF (reference sequence). The CDR3 has 16 residues. CDR3: CATSRSYAGGGYTQYF. The CDR3 coding sequence is TGTGCCACCAGCCGAAGCTATGCGGGGGGCGGATATACGCAGTATTTT.

This rearrangement joins TRBV6-6 to TRBJ2-1; TRBD1 matches 7 bases. The ends lost 2 bases at V and 4 bases at J; junction bases unmatched: 5. Looked up from germline, CDR1 is MNHNY and CDR2 is SVGAGI (reference sequence). The CDR3 contains 15 residues. The CDR3: CASSYETGWYNEQFF. CDR3 coding DNA: TGTGCCAGCAGTTACGAGACAGGGTGGTACAATGAGCAGTTCTTC.

This chain connects TRBV14 to TRBJ2-1, with 9 bases matching TRBD2. The J segment lost 10 bases and the V segment lost 0 bases, leaving 7 bases of the junction unmatched. Germline V CDR1 and CDR2: SGHDN, FVKESK. CDR3 size: 15 residues. The CDR3 DNA sequence: TGTGCCAGCAGCCAAGAGTTAGCGGGAGTGCGGGAGCAGTTCTTC. Amino acids: CASSQELAGVREQFF.

The chain is built from TRBV5-1 and TRBJ2-1; 7 nucleotides agree with TRBD1. The germline gives CDR1 SGHRS, CDR2 YFSETQ. The CDR3 length is 16 residues. The junction had 8 bases not matched to a gene; V was cut back by 0 bases and J by 5 bases. As DNA, the CDR3 is TGCGCCAGCAGCTTGGGACCCGGGACAGCCAACAATGAGCAGTTCTTC. Translating it yields CASSLGPGTANNEQFF.

The chain is built from TRBV7-9 and TRBJ2-7, with 8 bases fitting TRBD1. The junction had 4 bases not matched to a gene; V was cut back by 9 bases and J by 6 bases. Germline CDR1 SEHNR, CDR2 FQNEAQ (reference sequence). This CDR3 contains 11 residues. The DNA of the CDR3 is TGTGCCAGTTCAGGGGGCCGCGAGCAGTACTTC. It is translated as CASSGGREQYF.

The chain employs TRBV7-9 and TRBJ2-3, with D tentatively TRBD1 (5 bases). This CDR3 has 13 residues. Germline CDR1 reads SEHNR; CDR2 reads FQNEAQ (reference sequence). V lost 7 bases to trimming and J lost 1 base, with 9 bases between them. CDR3 amino acids: CASTPRGTDTQYF. The CDR3 coding sequence is TGTGCCAGCACCCCCAGGGGCACAGATACGCAGTATTTT.